The 29 T cell receptor beta chains reported below all come from one sample, sequenced in a study of CD8+CD57+ T cells in acquired aplastic anemia. The study profiled TCR beta VDJ and CDR3 using genomic DNA as template. Via MiXCR, TCRdb re-called the reads, giving one row per CDR3 protein. The sample includes more than 100,000 distinct CDR3 sequences, 48% of them seen just once. Sequencing was carried out using sorted CD4+, CD8+, or CD8+CD57+ T cells (not recorded which) from PBMCs. These receptors originate from a human donor in good health, serving as a control.

This clonotype was seen at least ten times. The chain uses TRBV7-3 and TRBJ2-1; 8 nucleotides align to TRBD2. The trim removed 5 bases at V and 4 bases at J, leaving 10 bases unmatched. The CDR3 extends over 16 amino acids. Germline V gives CDR1 SGHTA, CDR2 FQGTGA. CDR3 nucleotides: TGTGCCAGCAGCCCATCAGGCGGGACTAGGTACAATGAGCAGTTCTTC. The encoded protein is CASSPSGGTRYNEQFF.

Many counts were recorded for this clonotype. The chain carries TRBV7-8 and TRBJ2-5, with D tentatively TRBD2 (7 bases). CDR1 is SGHVS and CDR2 is FQNEAQ in the germline V gene. With 0 bases removed from V and 4 bases from J, the gap between germline ends came to 12 bases. CDR3 length equals 15 residues. CDR3 in DNA: TGTGCCAGCAGCTTAGCGCAGGGGAGGGGAGAGACCCAGTACTTC. Translating it yields CASSLAQGRGETQYF.

A few counts support this clonotype. The chain combines TRBV6-2 or TRBV6-3 with TRBJ2-3, with TRBD2 matching 7 bases. The CDR3 sequence is 15 residues long. Looked up from germline, CDR1 is MNHEY and CDR2 is SVGEGT. The junction had 12 bases not matched to a gene; V was cut back by 1 base and J by 11 bases. The CDR3 spells CASSYFPSEAGRQYF. Written as DNA, the CDR3 is TGTGCCAGCAGTTACTTTCCGTCCGAAGCGGGGCGGCAGTATTTT.

The rearrangement links TRBV7-6 to TRBJ1-2, with a weak D call TRBD1 (5 bases). Germline V gene data show CDR1 as SGHVS and CDR2 as FNYEAQ. This CDR3 has 14 amino acids. V shed 7 bases and J shed 3 bases, with 15 bases lying between them. CDR3: CASIRGGGHYGYTF. The CDR3 nucleotides are TGTGCCAGCATCCGCGGGGGGGGACACTATGGCTACACCTTC. Using reference TRBV7-6 and TRBJ1-2 for the parts outside the CDR3, the full variable domain is GAGVSQSPRYKVTKRGQDVALRCDPISGHVSLYWYRQALGQGPEFLTYFNYEAQQDKSGLPNDRFSAERPEGSISTLTIQRTEQRDSAMYRCASIRGGGHYGYTFGSGTRLTVV.

This clonotype has just a few counts. A much larger clonotype is one base distant, so this may be a read error. The V call is TRBV12-3 or TRBV12-4, the J call TRBJ2-2; 7 bases agree with TRBD2. The CDR3 covers 15 residues. The CDR3 nucleotides are TGTGCCAGCACCCTGGTGGGGGGGTGGACCGGGGAGCTGCTTTTT. It specifies CASTLVGGWTGELLF.

This rearrangement joins TRBV25-1 to TRBJ1-6; TRBD1 matches 7 bases. Germline loops: CDR1 MGHDK, CDR2 SYGVNS. Trimming at V came to 0 bases and at J to 8 bases, leaving 4 bases not matched to a gene. This CDR3 region has 15 residues. For the CDR3, the DNA is TGTGCCAGCAGTGAATATGGGGACAGAGATTCACCCCTCCACTTT. Amino acid sequence: CASSEYGDRDSPLHF.

Sample share makes this clonotype medium-sized. The chain carries TRBV7-6 and TRBJ1-6; no firm D call. Trimming stripped 2 bases from V and 7 bases from J, with 6 bases between. This CDR3 comprises 13 residues. CDR1 SGHVS and CDR2 FNYEAQ come from the germline V gene. This chain's CDR3 is CASSLNLNSPLHF. CDR3 coding DNA: TGTGCCAGCAGCTTAAATCTAAATTCACCCCTCCACTTT.

The rearrangement joins TRBV5-6 to TRBJ2-3; maybe TRBD2 (5 bases). The V gene's germline CDR1 is SGHDT and CDR2 YYEEEE. This CDR3 contains 16 residues. Trimming left V 1 base short and J 1 base short, with 13 bases between. The CDR3, as DNA: TGTGCCAGCAGCTTGCCCCACGGGGATGGCACAGATACGCAGTATTTT. It codes for CASSLPHGDGTDTQYF.

This clonotype was observed many times. Written as DNA, the CDR3 is TGTGCCAGCAGCTACCAAGAGAACACTGAAGCTTTCTTT. Residues: CASSYQENTEAFF. The gene calls are TRBV7-3 and TRBJ1-1; D is unresolved. This CDR3 region has 13 residues. V shed 4 bases and J shed 1 base, with 7 bases lying between them. The germline gives CDR1 SGHTA, CDR2 FQGTGA. Complete variable domain (other parts from reference TRBV7-3 and TRBJ1-1): GAGVSQTPSNKVTEKGKYVELRCDPISGHTALYWYRQSLGQGPEFLIYFQGTGAADDSGLPNDRFFAVRPEGSVSTLKIQRTERGDSAVYLCASSYQENTEAFFGQGTRLTVV.

The sample holds many counts of this clonotype. This chain connects TRBV3-1 to TRBJ1-2; tentative D call: TRBD1 (6 bases). With 0 bases removed from V and 0 bases from J, the gap between germline ends came to 8 bases. The V gene's germline CDR1 is LGHDT and CDR2 YNNKEL (reference sequence). The CDR3 has 15 amino acids. The CDR3: CASSQDQGTNYGYTF. CDR3 nucleotides: TGTGCCAGCAGCCAAGATCAGGGGACTAACTATGGCTACACCTTC.

This clonotype was picked up many times. The rearrangement joins TRBV20-1 to TRBJ2-3; 12 bases are a match to TRBD2. The CDR3 totals 16 residues. The germline gives CDR1 DFQATT, CDR2 SNEGSKA (reference sequence). J lost 3 bases, V lost 1 base, and 5 bases had no gene match. Here the CDR3 reads CSARAASGGATDTQYF. CDR3 sequence (DNA): TGCAGTGCTAGAGCCGCTAGCGGGGGGGCAACAGATACGCAGTATTTT.

This clonotype was picked up many times. The rearrangement links TRBV3-1 to TRBJ1-1; unclear D gene. Trimming shortened V by 4 bases and J by 1 base, and 7 bases separated the two germline ends. The CDR3 sequence is 13 residues long. The V gene's germline CDR1 is LGHDT and CDR2 YNNKEL (reference sequence). The CDR3 sequence is CASSPRRNTEAFF. CDR3 bases: TGTGCCAGCAGCCCACGACGGAACACTGAAGCTTTCTTT.

This clonotype was observed at least ten times. The rearrangement links TRBV12-3 or TRBV12-4 to TRBJ1-3; D not certain. There are 14 residues in the CDR3. Trimming left V 5 bases short and J 0 bases short, with 8 bases between. The CDR3 nucleotides read TGTGCCAGCAGTCCGGGCCACTCTGGAAACACCATATATTTT. As protein: CASSPGHSGNTIYF.

The chain combines TRBV20-1 with TRBJ1-2; D is possibly TRBD1 (5 bases). This CDR3 is built from 14 residues. CDR1 is DFQATT, CDR2 SNEGSKA, per germline (reference sequence). Between the trimmed V and J ends, which lost 3 bases and 4 bases, there was a span of 15 bases. CDR3 amino acids: CSASESGQSYGYTF. CDR3 nucleotides: TGCAGTGCTAGCGAGTCAGGGCAAAGCTATGGCTACACCTTC.

Many counts were recorded for this clonotype. V gene TRBV7-2 combines with J gene TRBJ1-6, with no clear D. V lost 3 bases and J lost 10, with 10 bases in between. CDR1 and CDR2 from the germline V gene are SGHTA and FQGNSA. This CDR3 has 13 amino acids. The DNA of the CDR3 is TGTGCCAGCAGCTTTAAGGGCGACTCACCCCTCCACTTT. It is translated as CASSFKGDSPLHF.

This clonotype was recorded at least ten times. The chain joins TRBV4-2 to TRBJ2-7; TRBD1 agrees at 9 bases. J lost 6 bases, V lost 1 base, and 19 bases had no gene match. Germline V lookup: CDR1 LGHNA, CDR2 YNFKEQ. The CDR3 has 19 residues. The CDR3 coding sequence is TGTGCCAGCAGCCAAGGGCCCCAGCCGCCGGGACAGGGTCGACCCGAGCAGTACTTC. Protein: CASSQGPQPPGQGRPEQYF.

This rearrangement joins TRBV2 to TRBJ1-6; D gene uncertain. The length of the CDR3 is 15 residues. Trimming pared 6 bases from V and 5 bases from J, leaving 14 bases between. Per germline, CDR1 SNHLY and CDR2 FYNNEI. CDR3 protein: CASRGSAANNSPLHF. CDR3 sequence (DNA): TGTGCCAGCAGGGGAAGTGCAGCCAATAATTCACCCCTCCACTTT.

This clonotype was seen repeatedly, ten times or more. The V call is TRBV25-1, the J call TRBJ2-7; D uncertain. The ends were cut back, 1 base at V and 6 bases at J, with 4 bases in the middle. This CDR3 has 11 residues. The germline V gene encodes CDR1 MGHDK and CDR2 SYGVNS. In DNA, the CDR3 is TGTGCCAGCAGTGAATTGATCGAGCAGTACTTC. Encoded protein: CASSELIEQYF.

Worth noting for this clonotype: With a much larger clone just one base away, this may be a read error. The conserved closing phenylalanine or tryptophan is absent in this CDR3, likely reflecting a read error. The chain uses TRBV6-5 and TRBJ1-1; no definite D call. The V end was cut by 2 bases, the J end by 4 bases, with 5 bases between. CDR1 MNHEY and CDR2 SVGAGI come from the germline V gene. The CDR3 spans 12 residues. DNA of the CDR3: TGTGCCAGCAGTTACGGAAGCACTGAAGCTTTCCTT. This codes for CASSYGSTEAFL.

The chain carries TRBV24-1 and TRBJ2-2; 7 bases line up with TRBD2. The CDR3 is made up of 13 amino acids. The ends lost 7 bases at V and 6 bases at J; junction bases unmatched: 4. Germline V lookup: CDR1 KGHDR, CDR2 SFDVKD. This chain's CDR3 is CATRGGYAGELFF. In DNA, the CDR3 is TGTGCCACCAGGGGAGGGTATGCCGGGGAGCTGTTTTTT.

The chain joins TRBV11-3 to TRBJ1-6, with 7 bases identical to TRBD1. CDR1 and CDR2 from the germline V gene are SGHNT and YENEEA. V lost 2 bases and J lost 10; bases outside the gene matches: 8. This CDR3 comprises 15 residues. The chain's CDR3 is CASSLSGTVGSPLHF. The DNA for the CDR3 is TGTGCCAGCAGCTTATCGGGGACAGTTGGCTCACCCCTCCACTTT.

Ten or more counts support this clonotype. V usage is TRBV24-1 and J usage is TRBJ1-1; 9 nucleotides line up with TRBD1. Germline V gives CDR1 KGHDR, CDR2 SFDVKD. The CDR3 covers 19 residues. Losses at the gene ends were 0 bases for V and 3 bases for J; bases not matched to a gene: 13. The CDR3 here is CATSDLVKDRGWVDTEAFF. The DNA of the CDR3 is TGTGCCACCAGTGATTTGGTGAAGGACAGGGGATGGGTTGACACTGAAGCTTTCTTT.

The chain uses TRBV29-1 and TRBJ1-2, with 9 positions matching TRBD1. V lost 6 bases and J lost 4; bases outside the gene matches: 6. The CDR3 runs to 13 residues. The germline V gene encodes CDR1 SQVTM and CDR2 ANQGSEA. DNA of the CDR3: TGCAGCGTGAGACAGGGGGAAATCTATGGCTACACCTTC. Translation gives CSVRQGEIYGYTF.

About this clonotype itself: As the CDR3 is not closed by the conserved phenylalanine or tryptophan, this likely results from a read error. The gene calls are TRBV19 and TRBJ2-7, with D perhaps TRBD2 (6 bases). Trimming cost V 3 bases and J 0 bases, with 12 bases left between them. This CDR3 has 15 amino acids. Per the germline V gene, CDR1 is LNHDA and CDR2 is SQIVND (reference sequence). The CDR3 loop is CASSIVAGNSYEQYL. The DNA for the CDR3 is TGTGCCAGTAGTATCGTTGCGGGGAACTCCTACGAGCAGTACCTC.

The chain couples TRBV20-1 to TRBJ1-5; no firm D call. This CDR3 contains 13 residues. The germline gives CDR1 DFQATT, CDR2 SNEGSKA (reference sequence). Trimming removed 6 bases from V and 0 bases from J, with 9 bases in between. Here the CDR3 DNA reads TGCAGTGCACGCTCCATTAGCAATCAGCCCCAGCATTTT. This gives the protein CSARSISNQPQHF.

In this sample, this clonotype turned up a few times. The chain is built from TRBV7-9 and TRBJ1-1, with D possibly being TRBD1 (6 bases). Trimming stripped 1 base from V and 1 base from J, with 7 bases between. Germline V CDR1 and CDR2: SEHNR, FQNEAQ (reference sequence). The CDR3 is 14 residues long. The CDR3 loop is CASSLGTANTEAFF. The DNA for the CDR3 is TGTGCCAGCAGCTTAGGGACAGCGAACACTGAAGCTTTCTTT.

This clonotype came up a few times. This chain connects TRBV13 to TRBJ2-1; 15 nucleotides agree with TRBD2. The V gene end was trimmed by 4 bases and the J gene end by 0 bases; junction bases not matched to a gene: 10. CDR1 and CDR2 from the germline V gene are PRHDT and FYEKMQ (reference sequence). The CDR3 consists of 20 residues. As DNA, the CDR3 is TGTGCCAGCAGCTCCGGACTAGCGGGGGGGCCAACCAGCTCCTACAATGAGCAGTTCTTC. Encoded protein: CASSSGLAGGPTSSYNEQFF.

In this sample, this clonotype turned up many times. This chain connects TRBV7-2 to TRBJ2-3, with D unresolved. With 6 bases removed from V and 0 bases from J, the gap between germline ends came to 4 bases. The CDR3 spans 12 residues. Germline assignment: CDR1 SGHTA and CDR2 FQGNSA. CDR3 sequence (DNA): TGTGCCAGCAGAGACAGCACAGATACGCAGTATTTT. Residues: CASRDSTDTQYF.

The rearrangement uses TRBV19 and TRBJ1-6; 8 positions match TRBD1. From germline, CDR1 is LNHDA and CDR2 SQIVND (reference sequence). J gave up 8 bases and V 3 bases, and 3 bases lay outside the gene matches. The CDR3 totals 14 residues. CDR3 coding DNA: TGTGCCAGTAGTATGAACAGGGGGTATTCACCCCTCCACTTT. Its translation: CASSMNRGYSPLHF.